This entry is about one TCR beta chain. Its target is unknown. The data belong to a study of shared clonotypes between healthy human individuals. The study's findings and limits: Clonotypes not shared had lower generation probabilities than those common to all four donors. The study sampled only blood, and tissue repertoires likely differ.

V was cut by 6 bases and J by 6 bases, with 12 bases left in between. The CDR3 spans 12 residues. Germline V gives CDR1 MGHRA, CDR2 YSYEKL. For each subset, genomic DNA was distributed in equal portions over several immunoSEQ plates. The assay was immunoSEQ multiplex PCR, and TCRdb's table has in-frame clones only and misses some. Of approximately 600,000 clones listed, 90% to 95% are singletons. Positively selected for CCR7, the CD45RO-negative cells used as naive CD8 cells excluded terminally differentiated effector memory CD45RA+ cells. The donors were adults (healthy and HIV-negative) with no recent acute infections or vaccinations.

The sequence came from a woman in her 30s in good health. The chain has TRBV4-1 and TRBJ2-7, with D possibly TRBD1 on 6 matching bases. The specimen was naive CD8+ T cells sorted from blood. In DNA form, the CDR3 reads TGCGCCAGCAGTCCTACAGGGTTCGAGCAGTACTTC. It encodes CASSPTGFEQYF.